This T cell receptor (beta chain) was sequenced in a study of shared clonotypes between healthy human individuals. Findings and caveats of the study: It was anticipated that sequencing depth would influence how many clonotypes donors shared.

Adult Caucasians living in Nashville, Tennessee made up all of the donors. Genomic DNA for unsorted samples, which was extracted with the QIAamp DNA Blood Mini kit, came from 81 million or so PBMCs. The CDR3 is 14 residues long. Per the germline V gene, CDR1 is SEHNR and CDR2 is FQNEAQ (reference sequence). V was pared by 4 bases and J by 2 bases, with 5 bases of the junction left unmatched. As regards this clone: The antigen remains unidentified.

Only in-frame clones appear in the TCRdb table, and some are missing; sequencing was by immunoSEQ multiplex PCR. This table holds around 500,000 clones, about four fifths found once. The specimen sequenced was PBMCs. The TCR sequence derives from a woman in her thirties or forties in good health. Some clones in this sample may be carry-over from other donors' samples. The rearrangement joins TRBV7-9 to TRBJ2-7; 7 bases are shared with TRBD1. Here the CDR3 reads CASSSRTGPYEQYF. The DNA of the CDR3 is TGTGCCAGCAGCTCCCGGACAGGCCCCTACGAGCAGTACTTC. Looking up the rest from reference TRBV7-9 and TRBJ2-7 gives the full variable domain: DTGVSQNPRHKITKRGQNVTFRCDPISEHNRLYWYRQTLGQGPEFLTYFQNEAQLEKSRLLSDRFSAERPKGSFSTLEIQRTEQGDSAMYLCASSSRTGPYEQYFGPGTRLTVT.